This is a list of T cell receptor beta chains from one sample in a study of T-cell memory formation after mild COVID-19. TCRdb processed the 5' RACE reads anew with MiXCR; each CDR3 protein has one entry. This table holds about 430,000 distinct CDR3 sequences, 20% to 30% found once. The sample consisted of PBMCs or a T cell subset sorted from them (not recorded which). Source of these receptors: an adult woman who had mild COVID-19 (a few samples of this study predate the infection). Cell type and time point are not known. The CDR3 runs from the conserved cysteine through the conserved F or W. The D gene is left open where the match is weak. Some rows mark clone size as missing; the rest say once, few, many or name a class of expanded clone.

d_call clone_size j_call v_call cdr3_nt cdr3_aa
. . TRBJ2-7 TRBV15 TGTGCCACCAGCAGAGATAACAACTACGAGCAGTACTTC CATSRDNNYEQYF
. . TRBJ1-6 TRBV20-1 TGCAGTGCTAGCGGGGGGGGCAGGGTTAATTCACCCCTCCACTTT CSASGGGRVNSPLHF
. few TRBJ1-1 TRBV5-1 TGCGCCAGCAGCTTGTCACTAGGGGGGCTGGACACTGAAGCTTTCTTT CASSLSLGGLDTEAFF
. . TRBJ2-5 TRBV6-1 TGTGCCAGCACTCAGGTTGGGGGAGGAGCGGAGACCCAGTACTTC CASTQVGGGAETQYF
TRBD2 . TRBJ2-7 TRBV9 TGTGCCAGCAGCTTCAGCGGGAGGAGCTCCTACGAGCAGTACTTC CASSFSGRSSYEQYF
. . TRBJ2-1 TRBV2 TGTGCCAGCAGTGAAACAGCTAATGAGCAGTTATTC CASSETANEQLF
TRBD2 many TRBJ2-3 TRBV12-3/TRBV12-4 TGTGCCAGCAGTCATGCCCAACTAGCGGGGTATGCAGATACGCAGTATTTT CASSHAQLAGYADTQYF
TRBD2 . TRBJ2-3 TRBV5-1 TGCGCCAGCAGCCCCCCAGCGGGGAGCACAGATACGCAGTATTTT CASSPPAGSTDTQYF
. few TRBJ2-5 TRBV6-5 TGTGCCAGCAGTTACTGGCTGGGAGAGACCCAGTACTTC CASSYWLGETQYF
. few TRBJ2-1 TRBV15 TGTGCCACCAGCAGTCCGGTTCTGATCGGGATAATTCTTGAGCAGTTCTTC CATSSPVLIGIILEQFF
. few TRBJ1-2 TRBV6-1 TGTGCCAGCAGTGAGAGAGGCTTCTATGGCTACACCTTC CASSERGFYGYTF
. few TRBJ2-1 TRBV7-3 TGTGCCAGCAGCTTGGGGTGGGAGACTGAGCAGTTCTTC CASSLGWETEQFF
. few TRBJ2-7 TRBV5-1 TGCGCCAGCAGCTTCGAGGGGAGCTCCTACGAGCAGTACTTC CASSFEGSSYEQYF
TRBD2 few TRBJ2-7 TRBV7-9 TGTGCCAGCAGCCCCCGGGGGGGCTACTACGAGCAGTACTTC CASSPRGGYYEQYF
TRBD2 . TRBJ2-1 TRBV2 TGTGCCAGCAGTACTAGCGTTAGCTCCTACAATGAGCAGTTCTTC CASSTSVSSYNEQFF
. few TRBJ2-1 TRBV12-3/TRBV12-4 TGTGCCAGCCGCCGCCCGGGGGACTCCTACAATGAGCAGTTCTTC CASRRPGDSYNEQFF
. few TRBJ2-1 TRBV4-1 TGCGCCAGCAGCCCCCATCTCAGCTCCTACAATGAGCAGTTCTTC CASSPHLSSYNEQFF
. few TRBJ2-5 TRBV24-1 TGTGCCACCAGTGATTTCGGAGAGACCCAGTACTTC CATSDFGETQYF
. few TRBJ2-7 TRBV10-3 TGTGCCATCAGTGAGAGGGGGGGGAGTTACGAGCAGTACTTC CAISERGGSYEQYF
. few TRBJ1-1 TRBV20-1 TGCAGTGCAGAGGGATCCGGGACTGAAGCTTTCTTT CSAEGSGTEAFF
TRBD2 . TRBJ2-3 TRBV3-1 TGTGCCAGCAGCCGAGAGGGACTAGCGGATACGCAGTATTTT CASSREGLADTQYF
. . TRBJ2-7 TRBV9 TGTGCCAGCAGCACCCGGGACTCCGCGTACGAGCAGTACTTC CASSTRDSAYEQYF
. medium-sized TRBJ2-3 TRBV7-6 TGTGCCAGCAGCGTAACCCAAGAGGACAGCGCTAGCACAGATACGCAGTATTTT CASSVTQEDSASTDTQYF
. . TRBJ2-1 TRBV29-1 TGCAGCGTTGGAGTTTTAGCGGGCCCAAAGGGGGGTGAGCAGTTCTTC CSVGVLAGPKGGEQFF
. . TRBJ2-7 TRBV7-9 TGTGCCAGCAGCCCTGATGGACAGCGATCCTACGAGCAGTACTTC CASSPDGQRSYEQYF
. . TRBJ1-1 TRBV3-1 TGTGCCAGCAGCCACGTAACAGACACTGAAGCTTTCTTT CASSHVTDTEAFF
. few TRBJ1-2 TRBV5-1 TGCGCCAGCAGCCCTGGGCCCTATGGCTACACCTTC CASSPGPYGYTF
TRBD2 . TRBJ2-5 TRBV7-2 TGTGCCAGCAGGCTAGCGGTACAAGAGACCCAGTACTTC CASRLAVQETQYF
TRBD2 . TRBJ2-1 TRBV7-2 TGTGCCAGCAAAGTCTCTAGCGGGGAAATTACTGGTGAGCAGTTCTTC CASKVSSGEITGEQFF
. . TRBJ2-7 TRBV20-1 TGCAGTGCCCAAACAGGCAAACGCTCCTACGAGCAGTACTTC CSAQTGKRSYEQYF
TRBD2 . TRBJ2-3 TRBV6-2/TRBV6-3 TGTGCCAGCAAACTCGGGAGGGATATCACAGATACGCAGTATTTT CASKLGRDITDTQYF
. few TRBJ1-4 TRBV5-1 TGCGCCAGCAGCACCACCGGAACTAATGAAAAACTGTTTTTT CASSTTGTNEKLFF
TRBD2 . TRBJ2-3 TRBV7-8 TGTGCCAGCAGCTTCGACGCTAGCGGGAGTTCAGATACGCAGTATTTT CASSFDASGSSDTQYF
. few TRBJ2-7 TRBV7-8 TGTGCCAGCAGCTTGGCCCACCTTGGAGTTTCCGAGCAGTACTTC CASSLAHLGVSEQYF
. many TRBJ2-7 TRBV7-6 TGTGCCAGCAGCTTAGGAACGGCAGGCCGGAGCTCCTACGAGCAGTACTTC CASSLGTAGRSSYEQYF
TRBD1 . TRBJ2-7 TRBV10-3 TGTGCCATCAGTACGACAGGGGCCTACGAGCAGTACTTC CAISTTGAYEQYF
TRBD1 few TRBJ2-5 TRBV12-3/TRBV12-4 TGTGCCAGCAGACTGACAGGGGGTGGGGAGACCCAGTACTTC CASRLTGGGETQYF
. few TRBJ2-2 TRBV7-9 TGTGCCAGCGGGCAAGGTGCAGGCCTAATGAGCACCGGGGAGCTGTTTTTT CASGQGAGLMSTGELFF
. . TRBJ2-3 TRBV12-3/TRBV12-4 TGTGCCAGCAGGAACACAGCGGATACGCAGTATTTT CASRNTADTQYF
TRBD1 . TRBJ2-4 TRBV6-2/TRBV6-3 TGTGCCAGCAGTTACCCCCCGACAGGGGCACGGGATAACATTCAGTACTTC CASSYPPTGARDNIQYF
. few TRBJ2-1 TRBV4-2 TGTGCCAGCAGCCGTACCACGGGGAGCTCCTACAATGAGCAGTTCTTC CASSRTTGSSYNEQFF
TRBD2 . TRBJ2-1 TRBV12-3/TRBV12-4 TGTGCCAGCACCTGGACTAGCGGGGTTAGCTCCTACAATGAGCAGTTCTTC CASTWTSGVSSYNEQFF
TRBD2 few TRBJ2-3 TRBV5-1 TGCGCCAGCAGCCCCCTAGCGGGGGGGCCCCTGAGCACAGATACGCAGTATTTT CASSPLAGGPLSTDTQYF
. . TRBJ1-1 TRBV9 TGTGCCAGCAGCCCAATGTGGGTGGGCGCTGAAGCTTTCTTT CASSPMWVGAEAFF
TRBD1 . TRBJ2-1 TRBV20-1 TGCAGTGCTAAGGGACAGGAATACTACAATGAGCAGTTCTTC CSAKGQEYYNEQFF
TRBD2 . TRBJ2-1 TRBV20-1 TGCAGTGCTAGGAGTGGCGGGAGCTCCTACAATGAGCAGTTCTTC CSARSGGSSYNEQFF
. . TRBJ2-4 TRBV6-2/TRBV6-3 TGTGCCAGCAGTTATTCCAGGGGGGTCAACAAAAACATTCAGTACTTC CASSYSRGVNKNIQYF
. few TRBJ2-1 TRBV6-4 TGTGCCAGCAGTTTGGACTACAGCTCCTACAATGAGCAGTTCTTC CASSLDYSSYNEQFF
. . TRBJ2-7 TRBV7-6 TGTGCCAGCAGCTTAGGGGCGACAGACTACGAGCAGTACTTC CASSLGATDYEQYF
. . TRBJ1-1 TRBV18 TGTGCCAGCTCACCGGTTGACAGTGAAGCTTTCTTT CASSPVDSEAFF
. . TRBJ1-1 TRBV7-9 TGTGCCAGCAGCCCGACCTCCGGACACACGAGGAACACTGAAGCTTTCTTT CASSPTSGHTRNTEAFF
TRBD2 . TRBJ2-1 TRBV7-6 TGTGCCAGCGGCGCCCCGGGACTAGCGGGAGGGCATGAGCAGTTCTTC CASGAPGLAGGHEQFF
. few TRBJ2-3 TRBV12-3/TRBV12-4 TGTGCCAGCAGCTCTCTTCGCACAGATACGCAGTATTTT CASSSLRTDTQYF
. few TRBJ1-2 TRBV12-3/TRBV12-4 TGTGCCAGCAGTTCAGCCCCCCCAGGGAGTTATGGCTACACCTTC CASSSAPPGSYGYTF
TRBD2 . TRBJ2-1 TRBV7-2 TGTGCCAGCAGCTTAGGCCTCGGGACTAGGGGCGTGGAGCAGTTCTTC CASSLGLGTRGVEQFF